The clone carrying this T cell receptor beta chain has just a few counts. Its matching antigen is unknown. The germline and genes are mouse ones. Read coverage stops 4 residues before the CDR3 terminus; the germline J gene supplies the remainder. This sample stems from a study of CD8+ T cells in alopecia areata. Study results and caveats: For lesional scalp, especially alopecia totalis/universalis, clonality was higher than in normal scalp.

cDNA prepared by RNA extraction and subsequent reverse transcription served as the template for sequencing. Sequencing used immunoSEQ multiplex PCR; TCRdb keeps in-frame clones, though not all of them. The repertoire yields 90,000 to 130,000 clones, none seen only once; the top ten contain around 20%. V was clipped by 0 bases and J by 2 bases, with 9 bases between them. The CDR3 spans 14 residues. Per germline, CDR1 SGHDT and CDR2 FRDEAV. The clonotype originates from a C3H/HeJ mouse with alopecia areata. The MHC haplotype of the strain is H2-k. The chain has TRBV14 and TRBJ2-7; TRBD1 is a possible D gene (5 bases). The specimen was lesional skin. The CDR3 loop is CASSFFPDTYEQYF. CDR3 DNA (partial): TGTGCCAGCAGTTTCTTTCCGGACACCTAT. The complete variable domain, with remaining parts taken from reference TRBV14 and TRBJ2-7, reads EAGVTQSPRYAVLQEGQAVSFWCDPISGHDTLYWYQQPRDQGPQLLVYFRDEAVIDNSQLPSDRFSAVRPKGTNSTLKIQSAKQGDTATYLCASSFFPDTYEQYFGPGTRLTVL.